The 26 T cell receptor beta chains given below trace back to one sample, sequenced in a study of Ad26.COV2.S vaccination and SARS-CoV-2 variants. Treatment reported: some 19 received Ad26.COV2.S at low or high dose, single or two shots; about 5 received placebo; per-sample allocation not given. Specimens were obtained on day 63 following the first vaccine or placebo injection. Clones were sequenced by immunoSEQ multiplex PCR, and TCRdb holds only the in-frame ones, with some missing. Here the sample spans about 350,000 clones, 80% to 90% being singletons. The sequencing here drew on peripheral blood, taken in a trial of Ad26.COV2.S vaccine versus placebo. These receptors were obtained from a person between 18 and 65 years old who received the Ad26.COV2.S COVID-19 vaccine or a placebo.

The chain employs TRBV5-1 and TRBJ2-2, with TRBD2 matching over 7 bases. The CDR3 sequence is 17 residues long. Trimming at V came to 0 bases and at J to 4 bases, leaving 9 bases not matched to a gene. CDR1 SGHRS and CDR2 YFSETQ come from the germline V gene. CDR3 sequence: CASSLASGGSFTGELFF. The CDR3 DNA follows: TGCGCCAGCAGCTTGGCCTCTGGCGGGAGCTTCACCGGGGAGCTGTTTTTT.

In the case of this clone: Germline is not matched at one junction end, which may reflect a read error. CDR3 loop: CAWSPYGVRNQLQHF. The CDR3 DNA is TGTGCCTGGAGCCCCTATGGGGTGCGCAATCAGCTCCAGCATTTT. The V gene is TRBV30, the J gene TRBJ1-5; D is undetermined. This CDR3 has 15 amino acids. CDR1 and CDR2 from the germline V gene are GTSNPN and SVGIG (reference sequence).

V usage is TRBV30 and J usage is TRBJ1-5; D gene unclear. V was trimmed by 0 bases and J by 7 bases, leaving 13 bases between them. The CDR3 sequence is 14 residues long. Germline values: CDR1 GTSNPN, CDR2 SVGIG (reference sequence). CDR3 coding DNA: TGTGCCTGGAGTGTAATTGGAGGATACCAGCCCCAGCATTTT. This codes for CAWSVIGGYQPQHF.

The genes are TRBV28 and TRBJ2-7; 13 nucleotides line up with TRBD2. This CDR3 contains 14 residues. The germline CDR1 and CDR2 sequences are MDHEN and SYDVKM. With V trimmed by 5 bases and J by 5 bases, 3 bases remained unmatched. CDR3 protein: CASSTSGRANEQYF. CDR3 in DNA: TGTGCCAGCAGTACTAGCGGGAGGGCTAACGAGCAGTACTTC.

CDR3 in amino acids: CATSDSTGHQYNEQFF. CDR3 sequence (DNA): TGTGCCACCAGTGATTCGACAGGGCACCAATACAATGAGCAGTTCTTC. The chain is built from TRBV24-1 and TRBJ2-1; the match to TRBD1 covers 7 bases. Germline V gene sequence: CDR1 KGHDR, CDR2 SFDVKD. The ends lost 2 bases at V and 4 bases at J; junction bases unmatched: 7. This CDR3 is 16 amino acids long.

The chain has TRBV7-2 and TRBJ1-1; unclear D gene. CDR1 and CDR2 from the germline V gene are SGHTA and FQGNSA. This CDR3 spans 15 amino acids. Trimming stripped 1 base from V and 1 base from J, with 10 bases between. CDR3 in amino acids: CASSLGQVGNTEAFF. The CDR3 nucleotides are TGTGCCAGCAGCTTAGGGCAGGTAGGGAACACTGAAGCTTTCTTT.

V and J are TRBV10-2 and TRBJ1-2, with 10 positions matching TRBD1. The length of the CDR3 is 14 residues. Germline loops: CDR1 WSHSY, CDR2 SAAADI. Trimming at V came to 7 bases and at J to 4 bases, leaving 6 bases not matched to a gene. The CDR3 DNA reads TGCGCCAGCATGTACGACAGGGGGCCCTATGGCTACACCTTC. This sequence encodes CASMYDRGPYGYTF.

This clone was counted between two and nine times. The CDR3 is CASSYLAGQGAFF. The CDR3, as DNA: TGTGCCAGCAGTTACCTCGCAGGACAGGGAGCTTTCTTT. The J gene is TRBJ1-1, the V gene TRBV28; TRBD1 matches at 8 bases. CDR1 is MDHEN and CDR2 is SYDVKM in the germline V gene. V shed 4 bases, J shed 10 bases, and the junction held 8 bases outside the gene matches. The CDR3 sequence is 13 residues long.

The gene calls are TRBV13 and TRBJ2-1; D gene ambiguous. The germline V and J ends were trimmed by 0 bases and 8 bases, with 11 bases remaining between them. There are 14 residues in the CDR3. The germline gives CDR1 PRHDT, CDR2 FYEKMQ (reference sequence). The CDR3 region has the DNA TGTGCCAGCAGCTTAGGGTCCCCCCAGGATGAGCAGTTCTTC. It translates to CASSLGSPQDEQFF.

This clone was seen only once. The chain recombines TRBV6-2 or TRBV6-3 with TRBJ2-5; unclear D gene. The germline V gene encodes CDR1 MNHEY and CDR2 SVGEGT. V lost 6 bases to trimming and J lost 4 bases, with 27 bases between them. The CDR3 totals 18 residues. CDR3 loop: CASSRIIRRPVVAETQYF. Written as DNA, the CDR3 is TGTGCCAGCAGCCGCATAATTCGTCGGCCCGTAGTGGCAGAGACCCAGTACTTC.

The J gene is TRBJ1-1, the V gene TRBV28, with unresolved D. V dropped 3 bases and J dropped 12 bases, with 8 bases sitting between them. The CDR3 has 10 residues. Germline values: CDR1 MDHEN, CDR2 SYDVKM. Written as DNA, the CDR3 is TGTGCCAGCAGTTTGATCGAAACTTTCTTT. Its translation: CASSLIETFF.

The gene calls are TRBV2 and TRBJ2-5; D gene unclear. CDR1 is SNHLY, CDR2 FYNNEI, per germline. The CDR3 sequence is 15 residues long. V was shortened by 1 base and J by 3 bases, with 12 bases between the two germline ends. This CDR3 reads CASSEGVRLEETQYF. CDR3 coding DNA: TGTGCCAGCAGTGAAGGCGTCAGGCTGGAAGAGACCCAGTACTTC.

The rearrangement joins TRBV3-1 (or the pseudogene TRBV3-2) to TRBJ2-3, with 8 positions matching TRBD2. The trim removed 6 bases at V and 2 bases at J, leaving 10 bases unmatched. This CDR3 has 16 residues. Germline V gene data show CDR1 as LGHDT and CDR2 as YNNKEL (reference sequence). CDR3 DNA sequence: TGTGCCAGCAGAGAGCGGGAGAGTCCCTCCACAGATACGCAGTATTTT. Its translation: CASRERESPSTDTQYF.

The CDR3 nucleotides are TGTGCCAGCTCACCTGCTCAGGCGGGCACCGGGGAGCTGTTTTTT. Its translation is CASSPAQAGTGELFF. This chain links TRBV18 with TRBJ2-2; D may be TRBD2 (5 bases). Germline-derived CDR1 and CDR2 are KGHSH and LQKENI. CDR3 size: 15 residues. Trimming removed 3 bases from V and 4 bases from J, with 12 bases in between. Looking up the rest from reference TRBV18 and TRBJ2-2 gives the full variable domain: NAGVMQNPRHLVRRRGQEARLRCSPMKGHSHVYWYRQLPEEGLKFMVYLQKENIIDESGMPKERFSAEFPKEGPSILRIQQVVRGDSAAYFCASSPAQAGTGELFFGEGSRLTVL.

CDR3 nucleotide sequence: TGTGCCAGCAGCCAGGCACAAGGGCGGTACGAGCAGTACTTC. Protein product: CASSQAQGRYEQYF. This chain connects TRBV7-8 to TRBJ2-7; D is unresolved. Germline assignment: CDR1 SGHVS and CDR2 FQNEAQ. The length of the CDR3 is 14 residues. V gave up 5 bases and J gave up 4 bases, with 15 bases separating them.

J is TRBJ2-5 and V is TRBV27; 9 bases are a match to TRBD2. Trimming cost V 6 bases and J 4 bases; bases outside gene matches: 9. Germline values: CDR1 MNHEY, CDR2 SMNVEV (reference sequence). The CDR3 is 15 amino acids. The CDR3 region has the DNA TGTGCCAGCAGCAGAGATAGTAGCGGGAGAGAGACCCAGTACTTC. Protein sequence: CASSRDSSGRETQYF.

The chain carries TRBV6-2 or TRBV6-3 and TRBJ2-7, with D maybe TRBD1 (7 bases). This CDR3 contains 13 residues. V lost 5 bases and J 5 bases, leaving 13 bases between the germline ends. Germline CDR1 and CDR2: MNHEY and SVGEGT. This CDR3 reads CASSPGGGDEQYF. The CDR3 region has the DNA TGTGCCAGCAGTCCAGGGGGAGGCGACGAGCAGTACTTC.

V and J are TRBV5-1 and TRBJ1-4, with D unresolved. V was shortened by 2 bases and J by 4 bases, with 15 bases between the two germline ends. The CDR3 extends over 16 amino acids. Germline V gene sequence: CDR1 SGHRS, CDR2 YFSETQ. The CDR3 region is CASSFRSQQNNEKLFF. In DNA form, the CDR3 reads TGCGCCAGCAGCTTCCGGTCTCAACAAAATAATGAAAAACTGTTTTTT.

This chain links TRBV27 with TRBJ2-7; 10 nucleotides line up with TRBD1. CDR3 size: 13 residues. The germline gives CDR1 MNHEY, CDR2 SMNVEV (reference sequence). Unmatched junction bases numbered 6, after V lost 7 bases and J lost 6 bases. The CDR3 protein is CASKGQGFSEQYF. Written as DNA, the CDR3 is TGTGCCAGCAAGGGACAGGGGTTCTCCGAGCAGTACTTC.

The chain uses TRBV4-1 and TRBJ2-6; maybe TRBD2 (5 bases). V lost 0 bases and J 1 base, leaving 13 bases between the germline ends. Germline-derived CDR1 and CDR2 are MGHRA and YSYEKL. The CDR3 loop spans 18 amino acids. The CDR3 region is CASSQDSPRGSGANVLTF. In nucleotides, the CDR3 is TGCGCCAGCAGCCAAGATAGCCCCCGAGGGTCTGGGGCCAACGTCCTGACTTTC.

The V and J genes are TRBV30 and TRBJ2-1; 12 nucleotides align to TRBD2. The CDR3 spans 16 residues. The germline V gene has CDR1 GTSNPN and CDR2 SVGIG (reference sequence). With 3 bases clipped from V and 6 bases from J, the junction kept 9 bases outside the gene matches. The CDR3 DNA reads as TGTGCCTGGAGGCACCCTACTAGCGGGAGGCCCAATGAGCAGTTCTTC. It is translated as CAWRHPTSGRPNEQFF.

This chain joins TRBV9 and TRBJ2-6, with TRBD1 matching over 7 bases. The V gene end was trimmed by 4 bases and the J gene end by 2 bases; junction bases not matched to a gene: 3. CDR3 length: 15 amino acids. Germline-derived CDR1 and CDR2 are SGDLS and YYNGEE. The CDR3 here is CASSLDRAGANVLTF. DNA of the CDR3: TGTGCCAGCAGCCTCGACAGGGCTGGGGCCAACGTCCTGACTTTC. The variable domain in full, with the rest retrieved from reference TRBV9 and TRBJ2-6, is DSGVTQTPKHLITATGQRVTLRCSPRSGDLSVYWYQQSLDQGLQFLIQYYNGEERAKGNILERFSAQQFPDLHSELNLSSLELGDSALYFCASSLDRAGANVLTFGAGSRLTVL.

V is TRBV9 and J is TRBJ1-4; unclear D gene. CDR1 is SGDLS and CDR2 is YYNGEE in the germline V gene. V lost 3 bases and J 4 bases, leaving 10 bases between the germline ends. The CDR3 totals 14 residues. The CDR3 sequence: CASSATSSNEKLFF. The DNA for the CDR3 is TGTGCCAGCAGCGCCACCTCGAGTAATGAAAAACTGTTTTTT.

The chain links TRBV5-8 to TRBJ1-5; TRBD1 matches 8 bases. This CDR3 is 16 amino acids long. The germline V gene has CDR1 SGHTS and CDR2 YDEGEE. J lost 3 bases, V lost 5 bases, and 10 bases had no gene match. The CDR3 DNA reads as TGTGCCAGCAGAGGAACCGGACAGGGAAACAATCAGCCCCAGCATTTT. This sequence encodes CASRGTGQGNNQPQHF.

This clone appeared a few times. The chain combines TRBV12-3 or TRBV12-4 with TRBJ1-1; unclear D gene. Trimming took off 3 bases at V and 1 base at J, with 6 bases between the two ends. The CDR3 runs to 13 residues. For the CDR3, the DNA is TGTGCCAGCAGTTTGTCCGGGAACACTGAAGCTTTCTTT. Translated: CASSLSGNTEAFF.

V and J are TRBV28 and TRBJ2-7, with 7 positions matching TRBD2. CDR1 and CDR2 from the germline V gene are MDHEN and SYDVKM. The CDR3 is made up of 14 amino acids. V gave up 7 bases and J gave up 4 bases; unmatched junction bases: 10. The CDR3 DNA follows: TGTGCCAGCAACCCGGGTAGCGGGTCGTACGAGCAGTACTTC. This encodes CASNPGSGSYEQYF.